Listed here is a single T cell receptor beta chain. V was trimmed by 0 bases and J by 4 bases, leaving 7 bases between them. This CDR3 has 13 residues. The germline CDR1 and CDR2 sequences are SGHRS and YFSETQ. The data derive from a study of blood T cell repertoires in COVID-19. Study context: The United States, Italy and Spain were the sources of the acute and convalescent COVID-19 samples. The analysed material was cDNA or gDNA that came from T cells, B-cell-depleted T cells, or PBMCs.

Per the study methods: Reference gene primer amplification in the assay estimated nucleated cell counts. The assay was immunoSEQ multiplex PCR, and TCRdb's table has in-frame clones only and misses some. The V and J calls and the clone size are those of that table, but D and trimming were determined from the DNA. The sample has fewer than 65,000 clones; around 84% are singletons. Sequencing was done on a sample of peripheral blood. The receptor comes from a human donor in a cohort sampled during active COVID-19. The chain links TRBV5-1 to TRBJ2-5; unclear D gene. The CDR3 spells CASSLGAGETQYF. In nucleotides, the CDR3 is TGCGCCAGCAGCTTGGGAGCCGGAGAGACCCAGTACTTC.